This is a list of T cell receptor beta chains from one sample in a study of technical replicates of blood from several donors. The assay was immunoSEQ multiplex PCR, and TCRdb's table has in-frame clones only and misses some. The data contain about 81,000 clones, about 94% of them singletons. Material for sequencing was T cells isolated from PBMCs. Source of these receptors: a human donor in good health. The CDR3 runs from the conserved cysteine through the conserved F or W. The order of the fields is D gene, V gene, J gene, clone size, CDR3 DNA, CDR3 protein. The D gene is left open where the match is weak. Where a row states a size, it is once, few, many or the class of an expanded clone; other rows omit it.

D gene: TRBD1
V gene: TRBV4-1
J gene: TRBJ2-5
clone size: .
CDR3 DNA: TGCGCCAGCAGCCCTGGGACAGCTCCCCGGGAGACCCAGTACTTC
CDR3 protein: CASSPGTAPRETQYF

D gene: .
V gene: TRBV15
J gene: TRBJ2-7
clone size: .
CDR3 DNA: TGTGCCACCAGCAGTGCAAACAGATACGAGCAGTACTTC
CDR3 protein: CATSSANRYEQYF

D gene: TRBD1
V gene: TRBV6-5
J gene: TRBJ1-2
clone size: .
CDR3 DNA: TGTGCCAGCAGTTCTGATCGACAGGGCAGCTATGGCTACACCTTC
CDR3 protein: CASSSDRQGSYGYTF

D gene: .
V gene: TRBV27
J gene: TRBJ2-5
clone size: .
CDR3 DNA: TGTGCCAGCAGTTTTGGGGGGAGGGAGACCCAGTACTTC
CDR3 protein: CASSFGGRETQYF

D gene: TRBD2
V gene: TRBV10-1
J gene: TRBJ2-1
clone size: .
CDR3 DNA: TGCGCCAGCAGCGACATCGGACTAGCGGGAACCAATGAGCAGTTCTTC
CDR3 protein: CASSDIGLAGTNEQFF

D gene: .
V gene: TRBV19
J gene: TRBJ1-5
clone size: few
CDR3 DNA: TGTGCCAGTACCCCAGGGAGGGGACAGCCCCAGCATTTT
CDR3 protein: CASTPGRGQPQHF

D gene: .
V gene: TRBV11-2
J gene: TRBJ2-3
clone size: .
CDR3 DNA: TGTGCCAGCAGCTTAGTCATAGATACGCAGTATTTT
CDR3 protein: CASSLVIDTQYF

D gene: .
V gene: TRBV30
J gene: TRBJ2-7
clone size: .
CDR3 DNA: TGTGCCTTACGGACGGCGGGGGCGGACGAGCAGTACTTC
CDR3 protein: CALRTAGADEQYF

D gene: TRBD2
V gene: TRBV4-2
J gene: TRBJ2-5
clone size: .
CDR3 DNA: TGTGCCAGCAGCCAATCCCGTCTAGCGGGACAGGAGACCCAGTACTTC
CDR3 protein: CASSQSRLAGQETQYF

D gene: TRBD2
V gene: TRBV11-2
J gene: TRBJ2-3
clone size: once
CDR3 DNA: TGTGCCAGCAGCCGAACTAGCGGGAGTAGGGGTACGCAGTATTTT
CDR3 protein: CASSRTSGSRGTQYF

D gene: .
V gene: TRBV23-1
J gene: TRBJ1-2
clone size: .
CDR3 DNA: TGCGCCAGCAGTCATCCGACGGGGGAAGAGTATGGCTACACCTTC
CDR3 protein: CASSHPTGEEYGYTF

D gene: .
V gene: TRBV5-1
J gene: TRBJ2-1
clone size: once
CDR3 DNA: TGCGCCAGCAGCTTGGGGGGCGCCTCCTACAATGAGCAGTTCTTC
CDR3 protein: CASSLGGASYNEQFF

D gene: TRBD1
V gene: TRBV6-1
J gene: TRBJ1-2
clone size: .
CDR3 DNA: TGTGCCAGCCGACGAACGGGACAGCATTATGGCTACACCTTC
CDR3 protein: CASRRTGQHYGYTF

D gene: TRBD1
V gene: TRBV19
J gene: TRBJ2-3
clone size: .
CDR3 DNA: TGTGCCAGTAGTATCAATTGGGCAGGGGGTGATACGCAGTATTTT
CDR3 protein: CASSINWAGGDTQYF

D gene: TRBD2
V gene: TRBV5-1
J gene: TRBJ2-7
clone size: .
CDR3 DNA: TGCGCCAGCAGCTTCCGGACTAGCACCGAGCAGTACTTC
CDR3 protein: CASSFRTSTEQYF

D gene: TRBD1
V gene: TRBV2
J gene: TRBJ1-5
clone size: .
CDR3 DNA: TGTGCCAGCAGTGATAGGGACAGGGTCAGACAGCCCCAGCATTTT
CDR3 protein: CASSDRDRVRQPQHF

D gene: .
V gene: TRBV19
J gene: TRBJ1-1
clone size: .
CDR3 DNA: TGTGCCAGTACTAGGCAGGGCGACACTGAAGCTTTCTTT
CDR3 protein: CASTRQGDTEAFF

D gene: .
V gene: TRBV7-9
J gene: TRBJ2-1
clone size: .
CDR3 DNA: TGTGCCAGCAGCTTAGTTTTAGGGCAGGGCGATGAGCAGTTCTTC
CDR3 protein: CASSLVLGQGDEQFF

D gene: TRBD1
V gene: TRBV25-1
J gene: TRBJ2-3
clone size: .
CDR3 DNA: TGTGCCAGCAGTGAATTCAATAAGGGGGCGAGGGATACGCAGTATTTT
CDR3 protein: CASSEFNKGARDTQYF

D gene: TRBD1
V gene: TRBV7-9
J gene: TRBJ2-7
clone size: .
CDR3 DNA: TGTGCCAGCAGCTCTCCGGGACAGGGAGAGCAGTACTTC
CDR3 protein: CASSSPGQGEQYF

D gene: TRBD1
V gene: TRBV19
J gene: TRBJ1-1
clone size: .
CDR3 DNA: TGTGCCAGTACCCGAGACAGGGCGAACACTGAAGCTTTCTTT
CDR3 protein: CASTRDRANTEAFF

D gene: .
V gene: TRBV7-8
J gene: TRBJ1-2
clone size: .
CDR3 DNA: TGTGCCAGCAGCTTAGAAGGAGTTGGCTACACCTTC
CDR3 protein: CASSLEGVGYTF

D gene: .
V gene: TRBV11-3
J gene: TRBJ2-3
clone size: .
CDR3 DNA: TGTGCCACAACAGGGGGGGAGGACACAGATACGCAGTATTTT
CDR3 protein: CATTGGEDTDTQYF

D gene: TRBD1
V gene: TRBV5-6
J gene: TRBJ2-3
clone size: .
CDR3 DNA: TGTGCCAGCAGCCCCCGGACAGGGGGGACAGATACGCAGTATTTT
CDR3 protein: CASSPRTGGTDTQYF

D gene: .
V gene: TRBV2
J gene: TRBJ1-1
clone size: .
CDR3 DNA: TGTGCCAGCAGTGTACCAGGGAACACTGAAGCTTTCTTT
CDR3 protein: CASSVPGNTEAFF

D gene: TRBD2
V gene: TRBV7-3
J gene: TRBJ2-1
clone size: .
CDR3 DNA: TGTGCCAGCAGCTTCGGACTAGCGACCCACAATGAGCAGTTCTTC
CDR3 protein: CASSFGLATHNEQFF

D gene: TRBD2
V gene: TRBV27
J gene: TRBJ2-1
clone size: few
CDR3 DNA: TGTGCCAGCAGTTTAAACCCCCCGGGTTTAGCGGGCCGTCTCAATGAGCAGTTCTTC
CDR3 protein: CASSLNPPGLAGRLNEQFF

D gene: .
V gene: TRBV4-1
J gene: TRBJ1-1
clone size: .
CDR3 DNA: TGCGCCCCCTTCCAGGCTTTCTTT
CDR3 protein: CAPFQAFF

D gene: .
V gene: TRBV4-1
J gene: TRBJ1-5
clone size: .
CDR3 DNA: TGCGCCAGCAGCCGGACGGAGGATCAGCCCCAGCATTTT
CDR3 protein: CASSRTEDQPQHF